The clone carrying this T cell receptor beta chain occurred many times. Its antigen is not identified. The ends were cut back, 7 bases at V and 3 bases at J, with 19 bases in the middle. The V gene's germline CDR1 is DFQATT and CDR2 SNEGSKA (reference sequence). The CDR3 covers 15 residues. The sample originates from a study of T cell repertoires in cytomegalovirus infection. Study background: Evidence of both CMV infection and a matching HLA type came from public TCR beta signatures. Findings of the study overall: Across the ex vivo response, the dominant clonotypes were HLA-C-restricted CMV-specific TCR beta clonotypes. Cumulative public TCR beta family frequency identified CMV carriers with the relevant HLA.

MiXCR was run by TCRdb on the reads, yielding one entry per CDR3 protein. The profile covers 200,000 to 300,000 distinct CDR3 sequences, with 8% to 9.5% appearing a single time and more than 12% taken by the ten largest. The receptor comes from a human donor in good health (CMV status not recorded). Some clones in this sample may be carry-over from other donors' samples. What was sequenced was PBMCs. V usage is TRBV20-1 and J usage is TRBJ2-1, with TRBD2 as a possible D gene (6 bases). In DNA, the CDR3 is TGCAGTGTCAAAAGGGACGGGAGAGACTACAATGAGCAGTTCTTC. It yields the protein CSVKRDGRDYNEQFF.